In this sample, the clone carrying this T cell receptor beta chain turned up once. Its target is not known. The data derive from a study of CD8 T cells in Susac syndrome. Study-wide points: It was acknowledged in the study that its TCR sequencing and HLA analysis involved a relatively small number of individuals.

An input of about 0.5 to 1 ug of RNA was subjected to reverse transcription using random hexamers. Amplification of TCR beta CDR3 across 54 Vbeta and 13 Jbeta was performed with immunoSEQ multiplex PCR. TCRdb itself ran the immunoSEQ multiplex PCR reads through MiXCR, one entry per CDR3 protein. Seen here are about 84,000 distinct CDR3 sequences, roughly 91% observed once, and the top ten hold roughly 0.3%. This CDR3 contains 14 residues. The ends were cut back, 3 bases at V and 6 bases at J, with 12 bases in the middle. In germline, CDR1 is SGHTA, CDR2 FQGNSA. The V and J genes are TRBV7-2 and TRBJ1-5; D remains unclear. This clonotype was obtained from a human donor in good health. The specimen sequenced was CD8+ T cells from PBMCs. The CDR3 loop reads CASSFGGVGQPQHF. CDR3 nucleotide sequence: TGTGCCAGCAGCTTCGGTGGGGTCGGTCAGCCCCAGCATTTT.